The sequence of this T cell receptor (beta chain) was determined in a study of early T cells in non-severe SARS-CoV-2 infection. MiXCR, run by TCRdb on the 5' RACE reads, gives a single entry per CDR3 protein. The sample carries about 52,000 distinct CDR3 sequences, 6.5% to 9% recorded once. This clonotype has ten or more counts. The CDR3 runs 14 residues. The trim removed 6 bases at V and 7 bases at J, leaving 6 bases unmatched. CDR1 SNHLY and CDR2 FYNNEI come from the germline V gene. The TCR sequence derives from an adult who was a healthcare worker with PCR-confirmed SARS-CoV-2 infection or an uninfected control (not recorded which). The gene calls are TRBV2 and TRBJ2-1; TRBD2 matches 10 bases. Source material: whole blood. The CDR3 sequence: CASRSGGAWNEQFF. The DNA of the CDR3 is TGTGCCAGCAGGAGCGGGGGGGCTTGGAATGAGCAGTTCTTC.